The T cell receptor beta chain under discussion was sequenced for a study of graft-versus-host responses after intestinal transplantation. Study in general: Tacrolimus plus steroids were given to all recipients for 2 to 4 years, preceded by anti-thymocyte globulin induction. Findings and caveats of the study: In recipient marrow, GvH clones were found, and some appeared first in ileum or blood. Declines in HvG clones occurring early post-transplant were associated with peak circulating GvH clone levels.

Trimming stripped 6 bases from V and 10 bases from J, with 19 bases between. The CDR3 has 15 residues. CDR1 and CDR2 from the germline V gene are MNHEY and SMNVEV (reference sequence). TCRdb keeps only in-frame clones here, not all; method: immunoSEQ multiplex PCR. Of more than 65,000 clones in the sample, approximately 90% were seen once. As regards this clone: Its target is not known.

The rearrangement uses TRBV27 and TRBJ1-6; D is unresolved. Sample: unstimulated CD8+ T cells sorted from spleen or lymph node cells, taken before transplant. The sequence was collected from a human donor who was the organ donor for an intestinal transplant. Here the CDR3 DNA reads TGTGCCAGCAGCAATCCGGGAGAACAAAGGTCACCCCTCCACTTT. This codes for CASSNPGEQRSPLHF.